Each of the 28 T cell receptor beta chains below was sequenced from the same sample in a study of cytomegalovirus exposure and HLA in healthy donors. The PCR used 60 Vbeta and 13 Jbeta primers. The assay was immunoSEQ multiplex PCR, and TCRdb's table has in-frame clones only and misses some. The table shows some 200,000 clones, with 12% occurring only once. What was sequenced was PBMCs. All receptors derive from a man in his fifties in good health and CMV-seropositive.

This clone was recorded a few times. This chain uses TRBV6-1 with TRBJ2-5; D unclear. Trimming took off 4 bases at V and 5 bases at J, with 17 bases between the two ends. CDR3 size: 15 residues. The V gene's germline CDR1 is MNHNS and CDR2 SASEGT. CDR3 residues: CASSGEFVGRETQYF. CDR3 bases: TGTGCCAGCAGTGGCGAATTCGTCGGTCGGGAGACCCAGTACTTC.

On this clone itself: At the DNA level, this CDR3 is encoded by other sequences in the same sample as well. The V call is TRBV19, the J call TRBJ2-6; tentatively, D is TRBD2 (5 bases). Germline CDR1 and CDR2: LNHDA and SQIVND (reference sequence). The CDR3 length is 15 residues. V lost 3 bases, J lost 0 bases, and 6 bases lay in between. The CDR3 reads CASSIGSSGANVLTF. The CDR3 DNA follows: TGTGCCAGTAGTATTGGGAGCTCTGGGGCCAACGTCCTGACTTTC.

CDR3 bases: TGTGCCTGGGCCGGGAGTAGGGATCAGCCCCAGCATTTT. It codes for CAWAGSRDQPQHF. The chain uses TRBV30 and TRBJ1-5; D ambiguous. Germline loops: CDR1 GTSNPN, CDR2 SVGIG (reference sequence). The length of the CDR3 is 13 residues. The V end was cut by 5 bases, the J end by 5 bases, with 13 bases between.

This clone was seen a few times. The rearrangement links TRBV6-5 to TRBJ2-1; 8 nucleotides align to TRBD1. CDR1 and CDR2 (germline): MNHEY, SVGAGI. This CDR3 spans 15 amino acids. Losses at the gene ends were 5 bases for V and 2 bases for J; bases not matched to a gene: 5. CDR3 in DNA: TGTGCCAGCAGTCCAGGGGGCCGCCCCTACAATGAGCAGTTCTTC. Translation gives CASSPGGRPYNEQFF.

The chain uses TRBV7-9 and TRBJ2-3; a possible D gene is TRBD1 (5 bases). The germline CDR1 and CDR2 sequences are SEHNR and FQNEAQ (reference sequence). This CDR3 spans 15 amino acids. V was trimmed by 1 base and J by 2 bases, leaving 10 bases between them. In DNA, the CDR3 is TGTGCCAGCAGCTTAGGAAGGGGCCCCACAGATACGCAGTATTTT. This sequence encodes CASSLGRGPTDTQYF.

This clone showed up just a few times. The V call is TRBV11-3, the J call TRBJ2-3; D is unclear. Germline V CDR1 and CDR2: SGHNT, YENEEA. V lost 5 bases to trimming and J lost 2 bases, with 14 bases between them. This CDR3 contains 15 residues. The CDR3 nucleotides are TGTGCCAGCAGCCGCTCGAGAAGCCCCACAGATACGCAGTATTTT. This encodes CASSRSRSPTDTQYF.

The chain is built from TRBV2 and TRBJ2-5; weak D call: TRBD2 (6 bases). Trimming pared 6 bases from V and 1 base from J, leaving 9 bases between. Germline lookup yields CDR1 SNHLY and CDR2 FYNNEI. This CDR3 has 13 amino acids. The CDR3 loop is CASRRDSQETQYF. Here the CDR3 DNA reads TGTGCCAGCAGACGGGACTCCCAAGAGACCCAGTACTTC. Drawing the rest from reference TRBV2 and TRBJ2-5, the complete variable domain is EPEVTQTPSHQVTQMGQEVILRCVPISNHLYFYWYRQILGQKVEFLVSFYNNEISEKSEIFDDQFSVERPDGSNFTLKIRSTKLEDSAMYFCASRRDSQETQYFGPGTRLLVL.

A few counts support this clone. V is TRBV11-3 and J is TRBJ2-3; the match to TRBD1 covers 8 bases. Germline-derived CDR1 and CDR2 are SGHNT and YENEEA. With V trimmed by 5 bases and J by 6 bases, 7 bases remained unmatched. There are 14 residues in the CDR3. The CDR3 DNA sequence: TGTGCCAGCAGCCCAGGGGGCTGGTGGGATACGCAGTATTTT. Residues: CASSPGGWWDTQYF. Drawing the rest from reference TRBV11-3 and TRBJ2-3, the complete variable domain is EAGVVQSPRYKIIEKKQPVAFWCNPISGHNTLYWYLQNLGQGPELLIRYENEEAVDDSQLPKDRFSAERLKGVDSTLKIQPAELGDSAVYLCASSPGGWWDTQYFGPGTRLTVL.

As DNA, the CDR3 is TGTGCCAGCAGAGAGACAGGGGGCGGCTACGAGCAGTACGTC. It codes for CASRETGGGYEQYV. V and J are TRBV5-6 and TRBJ2-7; 10 nucleotides match TRBD1. The V segment lost 5 bases and the J segment 3 bases; nucleotides outside the gene matches: 5. The germline gives CDR1 SGHDT, CDR2 YYEEEE. This CDR3 contains 14 residues.

This clone has just a few counts. This sequence joins TRBV5-1 and TRBJ2-7; 9 nucleotides match TRBD1. Germline values: CDR1 SGHRS, CDR2 YFSETQ. After removal of 1 base from V and 5 bases from J, the junction contained 10 bases not matched to a gene. The CDR3 has 16 amino acids. Here the CDR3 reads CASSLPLTGGVHEQYF. The CDR3 region has the DNA TGCGCCAGCAGCTTGCCTCTCACAGGGGGCGTCCACGAGCAGTACTTC.

The V gene is TRBV27, the J gene TRBJ1-5, with D possibly matching TRBD1 (6 bases). From germline, CDR1 is MNHEY and CDR2 SMNVEV (reference sequence). The ends were cut back, 8 bases at V and 7 bases at J, with 12 bases in the middle. This CDR3 has 12 amino acids. The CDR3 coding sequence is TGTGCCAGCCGAGGGGGTAGGCAGCCCCAGCATTTT. Translating gives CASRGGRQPQHF.

This clone was seen a handful of times. The chain carries TRBV15 and TRBJ1-4; D not resolved. Per germline, CDR1 LNHNV and CDR2 YYDKDF (reference sequence). The CDR3 has 13 amino acids. The V end was cut by 0 bases, the J end by 7 bases, with 6 bases between. CDR3 protein: CATSRDGGEKLFF. CDR3 nucleotides: TGTGCCACCAGCAGAGATGGCGGTGAAAAACTGTTTTTT.

This clone showed up just a few times. The chain combines TRBV5-6 with TRBJ2-5; TRBD2 agrees at 11 bases. This CDR3 spans 15 amino acids. The V gene end was trimmed by 2 bases and the J gene end by 2 bases; junction bases not matched to a gene: 2. Germline V CDR1 and CDR2: SGHDT, YYEEEE. This CDR3 is CASSFLAGGQETQYF. The CDR3 bases are TGTGCCAGCAGCTTCCTAGCGGGGGGACAAGAGACCCAGTACTTC.

J is TRBJ1-4 and V is TRBV2; perhaps TRBD1 as D (5 bases). Germline V gene data show CDR1 as SNHLY and CDR2 as FYNNEI. CDR3 length: 16 amino acids. Trimming cost V 8 bases and J 0 bases, with 16 bases left between them. CDR3 sequence: CASSGVGFATNEKLFF. DNA of the CDR3: TGTGCCAGCTCGGGGGTAGGCTTTGCAACTAATGAAAAACTGTTTTTT. The full variable domain, completed using reference TRBV2 and TRBJ1-4, is EPEVTQTPSHQVTQMGQEVILRCVPISNHLYFYWYRQILGQKVEFLVSFYNNEISEKSEIFDDQFSVERPDGSNFTLKIRSTKLEDSAMYFCASSGVGFATNEKLFFGSGTQLSVL.

In its sample, this clone was seen a few times. The chain employs TRBV10-3 and TRBJ1-5; 7 nucleotides match TRBD1. V shed 3 bases, J shed 8 bases, and the junction held 1 base outside the gene matches. The CDR3 runs 12 residues. Germline CDR1 reads ENHRY; CDR2 reads SYGVKD. The CDR3 loop is CAISDTGEPQHF. In DNA form, the CDR3 reads TGTGCCATCAGTGACACAGGGGAGCCCCAGCATTTT.

The V and J genes are TRBV6-1 and TRBJ1-2, with TRBD1 identical over 7 bases. Germline CDR1 is MNHNS and CDR2 is SASEGT. The CDR3 has 13 amino acids. V was pared by 4 bases and J by 8 bases, with 7 bases of the junction left unmatched. The CDR3 DNA follows: TGTGCCAGCAGTGCCCGACAGGGTGACGGCTACACCTTC. Translated, it gives CASSARQGDGYTF.

This clone has more than one count but fewer than ten. The chain has TRBV6-5 and TRBJ2-1; 9 bases are shared with TRBD2. J was trimmed by 7 bases and V by 5 bases; bases with no gene match: 6. Germline CDR1 reads MNHEY; CDR2 reads SVGAGI. The CDR3 runs 14 residues. CDR3 protein: CASSGLAGKNEQFF. The CDR3 DNA reads TGTGCCAGCAGTGGTCTAGCGGGGAAAAATGAGCAGTTCTTC.

This clone was counted a few times. The V gene is TRBV30, the J gene TRBJ2-7; possibly TRBD1 for D (6 bases). This CDR3 has 14 residues. V lost 4 bases and J 5 bases, leaving 18 bases between the germline ends. Germline V gene lookup returns CDR1 GTSNPN and CDR2 SVGIG (reference sequence). CDR3 DNA: TGTGCCTGGACCTCAAGAGCAGGGGCTCACGAGCAGTACTTC. It is translated as CAWTSRAGAHEQYF. Full variable domain (outside the CDR3, taken from reference TRBV30 and TRBJ2-7): SQTIHQWPATLVQPVGSPLSLECTVEGTSNPNLYWYRQAAGRGLQLLFYSVGIGQISSEVPQNLSASRPQDRQFILSSKKLLLSDSGFYLCAWTSRAGAHEQYFGPGTRLTVT.

This clone appeared a few times. The V call is TRBV2, the J call TRBJ2-5; D unclear. There are 10 residues in the CDR3. CDR1 SNHLY and CDR2 FYNNEI come from the germline V gene. Trimming pared 5 bases from V and 7 bases from J, leaving 5 bases between. The CDR3 here is CASSNWTQYF. CDR3 sequence (DNA): TGTGCCAGCAGTAACTGGACCCAGTACTTC.

This clone has just a few counts. This sequence joins TRBV7-8 and TRBJ2-5, with a tentative D call TRBD2 (5 bases). The CDR3 is 14 amino acids. Germline lookup yields CDR1 SGHVS and CDR2 FQNEAQ. Trimming pared 5 bases from V and 6 bases from J, leaving 16 bases between. The CDR3 DNA reads as TGTGCCAGCAGCCTGACGGACTGGGAAAAGACCCAGTACTTC. This codes for CASSLTDWEKTQYF.

The rearrangement links TRBV7-8 to TRBJ2-7, with D maybe TRBD1 (5 bases). CDR3 size: 15 residues. Trimming took 5 bases from V and 6 from J, leaving 20 bases between them. In germline, CDR1 is SGHVS, CDR2 FQNEAQ. CDR3 coding DNA: TGTGCCAGCAGCCTCTTAGACTCAAGACAGTCCGAGCAGTACGTC. It codes for CASSLLDSRQSEQYV.

The gene calls are TRBV4-3 and TRBJ2-1; 10 bases align to TRBD2. Germline CDR1 LGHNA, CDR2 YSLEER. With 2 bases clipped from V and 15 bases from J, the junction kept 10 bases outside the gene matches. The CDR3 is 14 residues long. The CDR3 region has the DNA TGCGCCAGCAGCCAATCTTCCAGCGGGGGGGCCGGGTTCTTC. Translating it yields CASSQSSSGGAGFF.

The chain uses TRBV6-1 and TRBJ1-5; unclear D gene. Trimming shortened V by 6 bases and J by 4 bases, and 7 bases separated the two germline ends. This CDR3 has 12 residues. Germline V gene lookup returns CDR1 MNHNS and CDR2 SASEGT. In DNA form, the CDR3 reads TGTGCCAGCAGCGACGGGAATCAGCCCCAGCATTTT. Protein product: CASSDGNQPQHF.

The chain carries TRBV9 and TRBJ2-2, with a possible D match to TRBD2 (5 bases). The CDR3 loop spans 15 amino acids. V dropped 1 base and J dropped 0 bases, with 7 bases sitting between them. CDR1 and CDR2 (germline): SGDLS, YYNGEE. DNA of the CDR3: TGTGCCAGCAGCGTAAGCGGTTCGAACACCGGGGAGCTGTTTTTT. Its protein product is CASSVSGSNTGELFF.

This chain uses TRBV2 with TRBJ1-2; D call uncertain. The V and J ends lost 2 bases and 4 bases respectively, with 8 bases between them. The CDR3 covers 13 residues. Germline V gene data show CDR1 as SNHLY and CDR2 as FYNNEI. CDR3 residues: CASSEPRGYGYTF. The CDR3 bases are TGTGCCAGCAGTGAACCCAGAGGCTATGGCTACACCTTC. Full variable domain (rest looked up from reference TRBV2 and TRBJ1-2): EPEVTQTPSHQVTQMGQEVILRCVPISNHLYFYWYRQILGQKVEFLVSFYNNEISEKSEIFDDQFSVERPDGSNFTLKIRSTKLEDSAMYFCASSEPRGYGYTFGSGTRLTVV.

The chain combines TRBV27 with TRBJ2-7; a possible D gene is TRBD1 (6 bases). Germline lookup yields CDR1 MNHEY and CDR2 SMNVEV (reference sequence). Trimming left V 4 bases short and J 5 bases short, with 15 bases between. The CDR3 runs to 14 residues. CDR3 in amino acids: CASSSDRGTNEQYF. Here the CDR3 DNA reads TGTGCCAGCAGTTCGGACAGAGGCACTAACGAGCAGTACTTC.

The chain links TRBV27 to TRBJ2-3, with D tentatively TRBD1 (6 bases). Trimming removed 11 bases from V and 0 bases from J, with 15 bases in between. CDR1 and CDR2 from the germline V gene are MNHEY and SMNVEV (reference sequence). The CDR3 is 14 amino acids. CDR3 region: CAAAIGGSTDTQYF. CDR3 nucleotides: TGTGCCGCCGCTATAGGGGGAAGCACAGATACGCAGTATTTT.

V and J are TRBV11-3 and TRBJ1-1; tentatively, D is TRBD1 (6 bases). V lost 5 bases, J lost 10 bases, and 14 bases lay in between. In germline, CDR1 is SGHNT, CDR2 YENEEA. CDR3 length: 12 residues. The CDR3 DNA sequence: TGTGCCAGCAGCCGAGGGGGATTACGAGCTTTCTTT. It translates to CASSRGGLRAFF.